These 2 T cell receptor beta chains were all obtained from the same sample, sequenced in a study of blood T cell repertoires in COVID-19. Assay used: immunoSEQ multiplex PCR; TCRdb lists only in-frame clones, some missing. The top ten clones hold about an eighth of a sample with roughly 110,000 clones, around 85% of them seen once. Sequencing was done on a sample of peripheral blood. The source is a human donor in a cohort sampled during active COVID-19.

In DNA, the CDR3 is TGTGCCAGCAGCTACAATTCTGACGAGCAGTACTTC. It translates to CASSYNSDEQYF. The rearrangement uses TRBV3-1 (or the pseudogene TRBV3-2) and TRBJ2-7, with D unresolved. V lost 5 bases to trimming and J lost 5 bases, with 10 bases between them. The CDR3 is 12 residues long. Per the germline V gene, CDR1 is LGHDT and CDR2 is YNNKEL (reference sequence).

The chain uses TRBV2 and TRBJ2-5, with 8 bases matching TRBD1. Germline trimming cut 3 bases from V and 2 bases from J; bases unmatched to any gene: 2. The CDR3 spans 14 residues. Germline CDR1 is SNHLY and CDR2 is FYNNEI. CDR3 amino acids: CASSEDRVQETQYF. The CDR3 nucleotides read TGTGCCAGCAGTGAGGACAGGGTACAAGAGACCCAGTACTTC.